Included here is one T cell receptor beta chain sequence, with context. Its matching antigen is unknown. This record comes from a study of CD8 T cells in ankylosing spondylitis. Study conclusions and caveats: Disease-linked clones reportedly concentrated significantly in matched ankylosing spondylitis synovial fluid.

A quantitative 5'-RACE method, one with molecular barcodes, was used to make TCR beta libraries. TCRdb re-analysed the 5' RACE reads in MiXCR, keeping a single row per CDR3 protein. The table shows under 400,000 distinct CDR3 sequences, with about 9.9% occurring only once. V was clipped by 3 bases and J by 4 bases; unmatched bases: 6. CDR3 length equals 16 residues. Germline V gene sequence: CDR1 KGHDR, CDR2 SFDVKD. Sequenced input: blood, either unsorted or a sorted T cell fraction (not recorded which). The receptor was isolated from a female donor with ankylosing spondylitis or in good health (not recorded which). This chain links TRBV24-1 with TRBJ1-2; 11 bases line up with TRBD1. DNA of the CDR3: TGTGCCACCAGTGATACCCGGACAGGGGGCCTCTATGGCTACACCTTC. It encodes CATSDTRTGGLYGYTF.